The source of this T cell receptor beta chain is a study of T cells after yellow fever vaccination. Background on the study: Each low-cell-number fraction was prepared by means of SMART-Seq v4 Ultra Low Input. Notes on the study in general: It was a small share of clonotypes that appeared in both CD4 and CD8 compartments. Contaminating bulk clonotypes could be abundant in FACS-sorted repertoires. Booster sampling recovered most clones from primary vaccination (under 97% CD4, 80% to 90% CD8).

This clonotype was recorded at least ten times. Antigen unknown. TCRdb re-called the 5' RACE reads with MiXCR, one entry per CDR3 protein. This table holds tens of thousands of distinct CDR3 sequences, around 6.5% found once. This CDR3 has 14 amino acids. V dropped 1 base and J dropped 2 bases, with 3 bases sitting between them. Germline V gene data show CDR1 as MNHEY and CDR2 as SVGAGI. This receptor was obtained from a young man who received the YFV17D yellow fever vaccine. The chain links TRBV6-5 to TRBJ2-6; D uncertain. The input for sequencing was CD8+ T cells sorted from PBMCs, taken on the day of the first yellow fever vaccination. The CDR3 here is CASSYYTGANVLTF. CDR3 DNA sequence: TGTGCCAGCAGTTACTATACTGGGGCCAACGTCCTGACTTTC.